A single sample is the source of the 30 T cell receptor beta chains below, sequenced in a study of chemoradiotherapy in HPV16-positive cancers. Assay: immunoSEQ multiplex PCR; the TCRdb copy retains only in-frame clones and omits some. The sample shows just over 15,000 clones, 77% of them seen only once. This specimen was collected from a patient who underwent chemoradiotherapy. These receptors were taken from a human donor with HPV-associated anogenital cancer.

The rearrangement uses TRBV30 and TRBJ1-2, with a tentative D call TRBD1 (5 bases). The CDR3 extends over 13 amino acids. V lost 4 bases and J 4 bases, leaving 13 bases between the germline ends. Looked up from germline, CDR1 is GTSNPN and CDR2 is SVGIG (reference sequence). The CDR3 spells CAWTQGISYGYTF. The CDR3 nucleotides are TGTGCCTGGACTCAGGGAATTTCCTATGGCTACACCTTC.

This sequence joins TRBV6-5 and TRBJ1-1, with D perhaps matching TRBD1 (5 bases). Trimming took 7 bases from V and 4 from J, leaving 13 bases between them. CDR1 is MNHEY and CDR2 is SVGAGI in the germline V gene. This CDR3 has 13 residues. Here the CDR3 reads CASTYGGGTEAFF. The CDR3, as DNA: TGTGCCAGCACATACGGGGGGGGCACTGAAGCTTTCTTT.

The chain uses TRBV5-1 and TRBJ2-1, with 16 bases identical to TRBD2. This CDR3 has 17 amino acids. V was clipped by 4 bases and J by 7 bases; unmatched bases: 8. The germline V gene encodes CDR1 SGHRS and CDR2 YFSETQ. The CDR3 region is CASSLRGTSGGVNEQFF. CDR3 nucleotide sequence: TGCGCCAGCAGCCTCCGCGGGACTAGCGGGGGGGTTAATGAGCAGTTCTTC. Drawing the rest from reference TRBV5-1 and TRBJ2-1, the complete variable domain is KAGVTQTPRYLIKTRGQQVTLSCSPISGHRSVSWYQQTPGQGLQFLFEYFSETQRNKGNFPGRFSGRQFSNSRSEMNVSTLELGDSALYLCASSLRGTSGGVNEQFFGPGTRLTVL.

The CDR3 DNA is TGTGCCAGCAGCGTACCCAGCATTAGTGGTGAAAAACTGTTTTTT. Protein: CASSVPSISGEKLFF. This chain joins TRBV7-9 and TRBJ1-4; no reliable D call. The CDR3 totals 15 residues. Germline CDR1 and CDR2: SEHNR and FQNEAQ (reference sequence). With 5 bases removed from V and 7 bases from J, the gap between germline ends came to 17 bases.

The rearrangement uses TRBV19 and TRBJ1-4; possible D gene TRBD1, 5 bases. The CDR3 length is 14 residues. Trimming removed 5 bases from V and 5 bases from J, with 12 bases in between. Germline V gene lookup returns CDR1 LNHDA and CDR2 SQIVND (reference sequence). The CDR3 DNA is TGTGCCAGTAGTTTCCGTTGGGGGAATGAAAAACTGTTTTTT. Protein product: CASSFRWGNEKLFF.

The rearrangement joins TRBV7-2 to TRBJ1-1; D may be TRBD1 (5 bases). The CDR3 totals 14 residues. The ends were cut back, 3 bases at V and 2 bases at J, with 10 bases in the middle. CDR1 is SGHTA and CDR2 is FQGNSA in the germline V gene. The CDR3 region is CASSFDRINTEAFF. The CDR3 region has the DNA TGTGCCAGCAGCTTCGACAGAATCAACACTGAAGCTTTCTTT.

CDR3 sequence: CASKEGRATEAFF. CDR3 DNA sequence: TGTGCCAGCAAAGAAGGGAGGGCTACTGAAGCTTTCTTT. J is TRBJ1-1 and V is TRBV28; D gene unclear. Germline lookup yields CDR1 MDHEN and CDR2 SYDVKM. The CDR3 length is 13 residues. V was shortened by 7 bases and J by 5 bases, with 14 bases between the two germline ends.

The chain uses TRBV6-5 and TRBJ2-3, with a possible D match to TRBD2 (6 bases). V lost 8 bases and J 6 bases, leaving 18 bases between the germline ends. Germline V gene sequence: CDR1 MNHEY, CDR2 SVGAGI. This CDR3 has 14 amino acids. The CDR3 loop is CASSRGGGVDTQYF. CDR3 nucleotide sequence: TGTGCCAGCTCTCGAGGCGGAGGGGTCGATACGCAGTATTTT.

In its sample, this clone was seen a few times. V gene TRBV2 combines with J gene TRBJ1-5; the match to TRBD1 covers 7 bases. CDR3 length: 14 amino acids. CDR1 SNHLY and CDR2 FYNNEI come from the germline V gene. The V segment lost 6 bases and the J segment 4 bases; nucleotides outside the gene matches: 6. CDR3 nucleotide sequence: TGTGCCAGCAGCCCTACAGGGGCTAATCAGCCCCAGCATTTT. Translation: CASSPTGANQPQHF.

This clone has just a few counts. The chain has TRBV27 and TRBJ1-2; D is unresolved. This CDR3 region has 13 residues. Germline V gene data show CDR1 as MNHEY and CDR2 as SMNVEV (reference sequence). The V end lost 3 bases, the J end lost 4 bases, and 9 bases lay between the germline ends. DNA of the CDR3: TGTGCCAGCAGTTTTTCAGCATTCTATGGCTACACCTTC. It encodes CASSFSAFYGYTF.

In DNA, the CDR3 is TGCGCCAGCAGCCCGGGACAGCCAAGTAGCTCCTACAATGAGCAGTTCTTC. Protein product: CASSPGQPSSSYNEQFF. V usage is TRBV5-1 and J usage is TRBJ2-1; the match to TRBD1 covers 7 bases. The CDR3 contains 17 residues. Germline V gives CDR1 SGHRS, CDR2 YFSETQ. The trim removed 4 bases at V and 0 bases at J, leaving 10 bases unmatched.

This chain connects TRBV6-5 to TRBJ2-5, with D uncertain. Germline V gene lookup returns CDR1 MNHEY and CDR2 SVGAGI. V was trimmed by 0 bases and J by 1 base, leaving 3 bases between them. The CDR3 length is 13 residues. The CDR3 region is CASSYSVQETQYF. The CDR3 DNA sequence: TGTGCCAGCAGTTACTCAGTCCAAGAGACCCAGTACTTC.

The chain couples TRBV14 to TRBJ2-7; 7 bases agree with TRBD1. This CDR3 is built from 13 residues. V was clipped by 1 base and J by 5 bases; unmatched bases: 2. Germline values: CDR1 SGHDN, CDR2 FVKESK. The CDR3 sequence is CASSQGQGNEQYF. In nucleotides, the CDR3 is TGTGCCAGCAGCCAAGGACAGGGCAACGAGCAGTACTTC. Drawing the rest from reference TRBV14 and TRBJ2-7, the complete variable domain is EAGVTQFPSHSVIEKGQTVTLRCDPISGHDNLYWYRRVMGKEIKFLLHFVKESKQDESGMPNNRFLAERTGGTYSTLKVQPAELEDSGVYFCASSQGQGNEQYFGPGTRLTVT.

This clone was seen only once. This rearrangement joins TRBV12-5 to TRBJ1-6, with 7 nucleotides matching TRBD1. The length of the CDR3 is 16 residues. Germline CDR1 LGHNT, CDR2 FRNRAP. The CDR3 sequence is CATMHRGFADNSPLHF. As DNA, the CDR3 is TGTGCGACTATGCACAGGGGATTTGCCGATAATTCACCCCTCCACTTT.

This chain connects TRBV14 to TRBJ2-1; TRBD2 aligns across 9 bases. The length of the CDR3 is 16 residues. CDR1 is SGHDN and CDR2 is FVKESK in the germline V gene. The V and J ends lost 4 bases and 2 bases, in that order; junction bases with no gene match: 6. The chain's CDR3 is CASSRTAGGPYNEQFF. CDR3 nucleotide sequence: TGTGCCAGCAGCCGAACAGCGGGGGGCCCCTACAATGAGCAGTTCTTC.

Here the CDR3 reads CASSLTSGGSHEQYF. CDR3 in DNA: TGTGCCAGCAGCCTTACTAGCGGGGGGTCCCACGAGCAGTACTTC. The chain is built from TRBV7-2 and TRBJ2-5; TRBD2 agrees at 12 bases. The closer fit of TRBJ2-7 to the DNA end suggests the J call may be wrong. The length of the CDR3 is 15 residues. Germline values: CDR1 SGHTA, CDR2 FQGNSA.

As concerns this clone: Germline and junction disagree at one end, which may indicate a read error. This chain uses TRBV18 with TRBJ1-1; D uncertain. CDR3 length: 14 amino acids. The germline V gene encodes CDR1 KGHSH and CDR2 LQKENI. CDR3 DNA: TGTGCCAGCTCCCCACCGAGTCTGAACACTGAAGCTTTCTTT. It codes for CASSPPSLNTEAFF.

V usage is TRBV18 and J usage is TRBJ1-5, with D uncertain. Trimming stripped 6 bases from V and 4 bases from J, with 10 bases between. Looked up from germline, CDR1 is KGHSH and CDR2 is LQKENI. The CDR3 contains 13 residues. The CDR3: CASSRTDNQPQHF. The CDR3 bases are TGTGCCAGCTCTAGGACGGATAATCAGCCCCAGCATTTT.

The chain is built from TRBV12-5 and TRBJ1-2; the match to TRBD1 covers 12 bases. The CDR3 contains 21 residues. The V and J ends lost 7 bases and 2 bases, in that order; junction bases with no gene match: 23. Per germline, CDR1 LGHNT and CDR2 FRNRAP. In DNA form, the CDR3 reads TGTGCTAGTGCCTCCTTGGGACAGGGGGCCCAAATCTCGAGTAACAACTATGGCTACACCTTC. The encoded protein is CASASLGQGAQISSNNYGYTF. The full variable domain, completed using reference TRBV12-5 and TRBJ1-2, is DARVTQTPRHKVTEMGQEVTMRCQPILGHNTVFWYRQTMMQGLELLAYFRNRAPLDDSGMPKDRFSAEMPDATLATLKIQPSEPRDSAVYFCASASLGQGAQISSNNYGYTFGSGTRLTVV.

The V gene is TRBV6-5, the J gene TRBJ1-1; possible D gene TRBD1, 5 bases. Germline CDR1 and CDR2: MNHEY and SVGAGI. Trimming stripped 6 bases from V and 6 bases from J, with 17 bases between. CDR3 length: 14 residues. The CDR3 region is CASRPTDSVAEAFF. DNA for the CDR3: TGTGCCAGCAGGCCGACAGACTCGGTCGCTGAAGCTTTCTTT.

CDR3 sequence reads: CASSIQGAARYGYTF. CDR3 DNA: TGTGCCAGTAGTATACAAGGGGCGGCGAGATATGGCTACACCTTC. This rearrangement joins TRBV19 to TRBJ1-2, with a possible D match to TRBD1 (5 bases). Trimming took off 2 bases at V and 5 bases at J, with 15 bases between the two ends. This CDR3 has 15 residues. The V gene's germline CDR1 is LNHDA and CDR2 SQIVND (reference sequence).

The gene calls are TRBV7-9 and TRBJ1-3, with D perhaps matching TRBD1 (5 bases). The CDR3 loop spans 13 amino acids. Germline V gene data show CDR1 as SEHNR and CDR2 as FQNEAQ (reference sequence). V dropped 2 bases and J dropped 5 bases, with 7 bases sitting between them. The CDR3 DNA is TGTGCCAGCAGCTTACAGGGCCGAAACACCATATATTTT. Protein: CASSLQGRNTIYF.

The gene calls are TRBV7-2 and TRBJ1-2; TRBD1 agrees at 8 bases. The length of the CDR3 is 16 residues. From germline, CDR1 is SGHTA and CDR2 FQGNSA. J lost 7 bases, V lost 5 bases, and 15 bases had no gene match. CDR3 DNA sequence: TGTGCCAGCAGCCTAACCGTTGACAGGGGTCGAACTGGCTACACCTTC. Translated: CASSLTVDRGRTGYTF. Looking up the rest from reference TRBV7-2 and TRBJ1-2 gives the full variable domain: GAGVSQSPSNKVTEKGKDVELRCDPISGHTALYWYRQSLGQGLEFLIYFQGNSAPDKSGLPSDRFSAERTGGSVSTLTIQRTQQEDSAVYLCASSLTVDRGRTGYTFGSGTRLTVV.

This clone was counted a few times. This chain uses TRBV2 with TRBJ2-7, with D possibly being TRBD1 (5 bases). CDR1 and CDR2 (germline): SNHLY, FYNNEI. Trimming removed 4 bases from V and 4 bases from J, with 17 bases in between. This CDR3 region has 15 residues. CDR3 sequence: CASSGRQIQVYEQYF. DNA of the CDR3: TGTGCCAGCAGTGGGCGACAGATCCAAGTTTACGAGCAGTACTTC.

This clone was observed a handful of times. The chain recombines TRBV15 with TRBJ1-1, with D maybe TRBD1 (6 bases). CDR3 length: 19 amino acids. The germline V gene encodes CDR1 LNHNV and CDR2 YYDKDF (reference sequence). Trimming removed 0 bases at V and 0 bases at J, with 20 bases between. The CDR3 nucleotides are TGTGCCACCAGCAGAGATGTGGGGAGGCCGGGGGCGGTGAACACTGAAGCTTTCTTT. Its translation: CATSRDVGRPGAVNTEAFF.

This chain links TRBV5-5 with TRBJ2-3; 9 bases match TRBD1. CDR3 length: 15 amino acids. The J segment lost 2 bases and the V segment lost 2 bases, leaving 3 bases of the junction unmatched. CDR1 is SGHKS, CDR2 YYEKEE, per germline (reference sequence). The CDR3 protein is CASSFGTGLTDTQYF. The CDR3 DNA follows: TGTGCCAGCAGCTTCGGGACAGGGCTCACAGATACGCAGTATTTT.

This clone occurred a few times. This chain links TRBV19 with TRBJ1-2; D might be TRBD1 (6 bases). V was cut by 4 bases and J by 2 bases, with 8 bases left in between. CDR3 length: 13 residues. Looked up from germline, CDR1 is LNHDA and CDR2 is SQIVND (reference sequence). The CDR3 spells CASSTTGNYGYTF. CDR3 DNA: TGTGCCAGTAGTACCACAGGGAACTATGGCTACACCTTC.

The CDR3 DNA sequence: TGTGCCAGCAGCGAAGGGACTAGCGGGAACTCCTACAATGAGCAGTTCTTC. Its translation is CASSEGTSGNSYNEQFF. The chain combines TRBV13 with TRBJ2-1, with 13 nucleotides matching TRBD2. The CDR3 totals 17 residues. Trimming removed 5 bases from V and 0 bases from J; junction bases left unmatched: 4. Per germline, CDR1 PRHDT and CDR2 FYEKMQ (reference sequence).

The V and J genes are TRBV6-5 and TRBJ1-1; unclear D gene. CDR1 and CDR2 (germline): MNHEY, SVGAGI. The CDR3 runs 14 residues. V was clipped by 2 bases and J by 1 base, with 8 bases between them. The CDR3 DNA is TGTGCCAGCAGTTACCCTGGACCGAACACTGAAGCTTTCTTT. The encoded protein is CASSYPGPNTEAFF.

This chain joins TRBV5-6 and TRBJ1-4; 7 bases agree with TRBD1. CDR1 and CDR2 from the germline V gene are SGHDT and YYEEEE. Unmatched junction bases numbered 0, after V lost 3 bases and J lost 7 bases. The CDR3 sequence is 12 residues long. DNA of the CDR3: TGTGCCAGCAGCTACAGGGGTGAAAAACTGTTTTTT. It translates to CASSYRGEKLFF.